The 20 T cell receptor beta chains reported below all come from one sample, sequenced in a study of blood T cell repertoires in COVID-19. Assay used: immunoSEQ multiplex PCR; TCRdb lists only in-frame clones, some missing. The table includes roughly 130,000 clones, less than 80% detected once. Material: peripheral blood. Source of these receptors: a man between 60 and 70 years old with acute or convalescent COVID-19.

The chain recombines TRBV5-5 with TRBJ2-1; TRBD2 is a possible D gene (5 bases). The CDR3 runs 14 residues. CDR1 is SGHKS and CDR2 is YYEKEE in the germline V gene (reference sequence). The V and J ends lost 4 bases and 6 bases respectively, with 14 bases between them. As DNA, the CDR3 is TGTGCCAGCAGCCTCACTTTACTAGGCAATGAGCAGTTCTTC. Translation: CASSLTLLGNEQFF. The full variable domain, with the rest looked up from reference TRBV5-5 and TRBJ2-1, is DAGVTQSPTHLIKTRGQQVTLRCSPISGHKSVSWYQQVLGQGPQFIFQYYEKEERGRGNFPDRFSARQFPNYSSELNVNALLLGDSALYLCASSLTLLGNEQFFGPGTRLTVL.

The chain carries TRBV10-3 and TRBJ1-4, with 10 bases identical to TRBD1. V shed 2 bases, J shed 8 bases, and the junction held 5 bases outside the gene matches. Germline loops: CDR1 ENHRY, CDR2 SYGVKD. The CDR3 is made up of 15 amino acids. The CDR3 region is CAISERTGGAEKLFF. CDR3 sequence (DNA): TGTGCCATCAGTGAGCGGACAGGGGGAGCCGAAAAACTGTTTTTT.

The gene calls are TRBV6-5 and TRBJ2-3, with TRBD1 as a possible D gene (5 bases). The CDR3 runs 13 residues. Germline V gives CDR1 MNHEY, CDR2 SVGAGI. The ends were cut back, 6 bases at V and 1 base at J, with 8 bases in the middle. CDR3 bases: TGTGCCAGCAGGGGGCCCGGCACAGATACGCAGTATTTT. This codes for CASRGPGTDTQYF.

The chain is built from TRBV30 and TRBJ2-1; weak D call: TRBD2 (5 bases). Trimming removed 0 bases at V and 2 bases at J, with 8 bases between. Germline V gene data show CDR1 as GTSNPN and CDR2 as SVGIG (reference sequence). The CDR3 is 14 residues long. The CDR3 DNA sequence: TGTGCCTGGAGTGTTGACGGGGCCTACAATGAGCAGTTCTTC. Protein product: CAWSVDGAYNEQFF.

The V and J genes are TRBV25-1 and TRBJ2-5, with 9 bases matching TRBD1. The CDR3 runs to 13 residues. With 4 bases clipped from V and 5 bases from J, the junction kept 2 bases outside the gene matches. In germline, CDR1 is MGHDK, CDR2 SYGVNS. CDR3 nucleotides: TGTGCCAGCAGTGGAGGACAGGGGGAGACCCAGTACTTC. Translation gives CASSGGQGETQYF. Using reference TRBV25-1 and TRBJ2-5 for the parts outside the CDR3, the full variable domain is EADIYQTPRYLVIGTGKKITLECSQTMGHDKMYWYQQDPGMELHLIHYSYGVNSTEKGDLSSESTVSRIRTEHFPLTLESARPSHTSQYLCASSGGQGETQYFGPGTRLLVL.

The CDR3 sequence is CASSLRGRDTEAFF. The DNA of the CDR3 is TGTGCCAGCAGTCTCAGGGGGCGGGACACTGAAGCTTTCTTT. This chain links TRBV6-5 with TRBJ1-1, with TRBD1 identical over 8 bases. The ends lost 5 bases at V and 3 bases at J; junction bases unmatched: 5. Germline V gene data show CDR1 as MNHEY and CDR2 as SVGAGI. The CDR3 length is 14 residues.

This clone was detected only once. This chain connects TRBV7-9 to TRBJ1-2, with D uncertain. V lost 0 bases, J lost 4 bases, and 12 bases lay in between. The CDR3 is 15 residues long. Germline V gene data show CDR1 as SEHNR and CDR2 as FQNEAQ (reference sequence). Here the CDR3 DNA reads TGTGCCAGCAGCTTAGCTCGGCCAGGCAGCTATGGCTACACCTTC. Translating gives CASSLARPGSYGYTF.

The chain carries TRBV7-2 and TRBJ1-2; D is possibly TRBD1 (5 bases). This CDR3 has 18 amino acids. Germline V gene lookup returns CDR1 SGHTA and CDR2 FQGNSA. V was cut by 5 bases and J by 3 bases, with 25 bases left in between. For the CDR3, the DNA is TGTGCCAGCAGCCAAGAGACGGGCAGGGTCGGTCCCTACTATGGCTACACCTTC. Amino acids: CASSQETGRVGPYYGYTF.

The count of this clone is one. V usage is TRBV6-5 and J usage is TRBJ2-5; D might be TRBD1 (6 bases). Germline V lookup: CDR1 MNHEY, CDR2 SVGAGI. This CDR3 is 13 amino acids long. Between the trimmed V and J ends, which lost 5 bases and 2 bases, there was a span of 9 bases. For the CDR3, the DNA is TGTGCCAGCAGTAAACAGGGTCAAGAGACCCAGTACTTC. Translation: CASSKQGQETQYF.

The V call is TRBV24-1, the J call TRBJ2-3; D ambiguous. Looked up from germline, CDR1 is KGHDR and CDR2 is SFDVKD. The CDR3 consists of 12 residues. The V and J ends lost 5 bases and 0 bases respectively, with 2 bases between them. The chain's CDR3 is CATSASTDTQYF. CDR3 DNA sequence: TGTGCCACCAGTGCGAGCACAGATACGCAGTATTTT.

There are a few counts of this clone. The chain joins TRBV5-1 to TRBJ1-1; 7 bases line up with TRBD1. The CDR3 extends over 14 amino acids. The trim removed 2 bases at V and 3 bases at J, leaving 4 bases unmatched. The germline V gene has CDR1 SGHRS and CDR2 YFSETQ. The CDR3 bases are TGCGCCAGCAGCTTCCAGCAGGGGGACACTGAAGCTTTCTTT. Protein product: CASSFQQGDTEAFF.

The rearrangement uses TRBV6-5 and TRBJ1-5, with TRBD1 matching 10 bases. J gave up 6 bases and V 8 bases, and 4 bases lay outside the gene matches. The CDR3 covers 13 residues. The germline V gene has CDR1 MNHEY and CDR2 SVGAGI. CDR3 sequence: CASSRDRGQPQHF. The DNA for the CDR3 is TGTGCCAGCTCCCGGGACAGGGGTCAGCCCCAGCATTTT.

The chain recombines TRBV2 with TRBJ2-3, with 9 bases identical to TRBD2. V dropped 4 bases and J dropped 4; count of bases not matched to a gene: 6. CDR3 length: 15 residues. Germline CDR1 and CDR2: SNHLY and FYNNEI. The CDR3 reads CASSADSGSSDTQYF. The CDR3 nucleotides read TGTGCCAGCAGTGCGGATAGCGGGAGCTCAGATACGCAGTATTTT.

The chain recombines TRBV19 with TRBJ2-1, with 9 bases lining up with TRBD2. The length of the CDR3 is 14 residues. Germline V lookup: CDR1 LNHDA, CDR2 SQIVND (reference sequence). The V segment lost 9 bases and the J segment 5 bases; nucleotides outside the gene matches: 8. Here the CDR3 reads CASLAGGVDNEQFF. As DNA, the CDR3 is TGTGCCAGCCTTGCGGGAGGGGTCGACAATGAGCAGTTCTTC. The full variable domain, in which reference TRBV19 and TRBJ2-1 provide the parts outside the CDR3, is DGGITQSPKYLFRKEGQNVTLSCEQNLNHDAMYWYRQDPGQGLRLIYYSQIVNDFQKGDIAEGYSVSREKKESFPLTVTSAQKNPTAFYLCASLAGGVDNEQFFGPGTRLTVL.

The rearrangement joins TRBV6-4 to TRBJ2-2, with 9 bases matching TRBD2. This CDR3 contains 15 residues. The germline gives CDR1 MRHNA, CDR2 SNTAGT. V lost 6 bases, J lost 1 base, and 3 bases stayed unmatched. The chain's CDR3 is CASRTSGRNTGELFF. The CDR3 nucleotides are TGTGCCAGCAGAACTAGCGGGCGGAACACCGGGGAGCTGTTTTTT.

V usage is TRBV18 and J usage is TRBJ2-5; a possible D gene is TRBD1 (6 bases). The CDR3 is made up of 13 amino acids. V was clipped by 3 bases and J by 4 bases, with 9 bases between them. Germline CDR1 is KGHSH and CDR2 is LQKENI. The CDR3 spells CASSPRGGETQYF. CDR3 in DNA: TGTGCCAGCTCACCGAGAGGGGGAGAGACCCAGTACTTC. The full variable domain, rest sourced from reference TRBV18 and TRBJ2-5, is NAGVMQNPRHLVRRRGQEARLRCSPMKGHSHVYWYRQLPEEGLKFMVYLQKENIIDESGMPKERFSAEFPKEGPSILRIQQVVRGDSAAYFCASSPRGGETQYFGPGTRLLVL.

The rearrangement joins TRBV29-1 to TRBJ1-1, with D unclear. The V end lost 3 bases, the J end lost 7 bases, and 12 bases lay between the germline ends. The CDR3 is made up of 12 amino acids. Germline V gene sequence: CDR1 SQVTM, CDR2 ANQGSEA. CDR3 in amino acids: CSVDRPGNEAFF. CDR3 bases: TGCAGCGTTGACAGACCGGGAAATGAAGCTTTCTTT.

V is TRBV25-1 and J is TRBJ2-5; weak D call: TRBD2 (6 bases). There are 14 residues in the CDR3. The ends were cut back, 3 bases at V and 7 bases at J, with 15 bases in the middle. CDR1 and CDR2 (germline): MGHDK, SYGVNS. The CDR3: CASSDRTTDGTQYF. The DNA for the CDR3 is TGTGCCAGCAGTGACAGGACTACTGATGGGACCCAGTACTTC. Supplemented by reference TRBV25-1 and TRBJ2-5, the full variable domain reads EADIYQTPRYLVIGTGKKITLECSQTMGHDKMYWYQQDPGMELHLIHYSYGVNSTEKGDLSSESTVSRIRTEHFPLTLESARPSHTSQYLCASSDRTTDGTQYFGPGTRLLVL.

This chain connects TRBV5-6 to TRBJ1-5; 9 bases map to TRBD1. The V gene's germline CDR1 is SGHDT and CDR2 YYEEEE. After removal of 1 base from V and 2 bases from J, the junction contained 1 base not matched to a gene. This CDR3 has 15 residues. CDR3 sequence: CASSLWTGGNQPQHF. The CDR3 coding sequence is TGTGCCAGCAGCTTGTGGACAGGGGGCAATCAGCCCCAGCATTTT.

V is TRBV28 and J is TRBJ1-4, with a tentative D call TRBD1 (5 bases). Trimming took 5 bases from V and 8 from J, leaving 18 bases between them. Germline V lookup: CDR1 MDHEN, CDR2 SYDVKM. This CDR3 is 15 amino acids long. The CDR3 sequence: CASSPQGVPGEKLFF. The CDR3, as DNA: TGTGCCAGCAGTCCCCAGGGTGTTCCGGGCGAAAAACTGTTTTTT.